This T cell receptor beta chain was observed in a study of CD8 T cell repertoires and HIV-1 epitope variants. Study details: Tested: three Gag epitope families, Nef HW9 and YT9. Whole-study findings and limits: Nef KF9 drew about 5 clonotypes and HW9 one, without TAALDMSHF responses.

Comment on this clone: Its matching antigen is unknown.

Libraries were prepared by immunoSEQ multiplex PCR; TCRdb keeps only in-frame clonotypes and omits some of them. The table includes approximately 1,200 clones, 50% to 80% detected once. Germline CDR1 LNHDA, CDR2 SQIVND (reference sequence). V lost 4 bases and J 4 bases, leaving 11 bases between the germline ends. This CDR3 spans 13 amino acids. This sequence joins TRBV19 and TRBJ2-7; no clear D. This clonotype was obtained from a male donor with HIV. The sequencing input was cultured CD8+ T cells derived from PBMCs. The CDR3 bases are TGTGCCAGTAGTACGGGTCTTAAGTACGAGCAGTACTTC. Translating gives CASSTGLKYEQYF.